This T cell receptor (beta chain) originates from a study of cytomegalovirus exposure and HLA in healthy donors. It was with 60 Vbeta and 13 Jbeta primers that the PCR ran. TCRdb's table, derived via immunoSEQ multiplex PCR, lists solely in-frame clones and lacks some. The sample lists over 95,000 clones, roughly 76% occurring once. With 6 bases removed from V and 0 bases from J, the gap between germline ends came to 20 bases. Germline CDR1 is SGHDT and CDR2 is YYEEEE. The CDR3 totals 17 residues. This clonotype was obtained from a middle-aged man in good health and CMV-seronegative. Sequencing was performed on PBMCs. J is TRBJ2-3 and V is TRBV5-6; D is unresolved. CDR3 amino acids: CASKRGRNTLSTDTQYF. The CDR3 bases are TGTGCCAGCAAGCGCGGTAGGAATACCCTTAGCACAGATACGCAGTATTTT.